The sequence of this TCR beta chain was determined in a study of T cell changes during pregnancy in multiple sclerosis. Using immunoSEQ multiplex PCR, the repertoire was profiled, and TCRdb retains in-frame clones only, with some absent. The profile covers over 60,000 clones, with nearly 90% appearing a single time and around 2.5% taken by the ten largest. Germline V gene sequence: CDR1 SGHDT, CDR2 YYEEEE. The V gene lost 4 bases and the J gene lost 5 bases, with 14 bases spanning the gap. The CDR3 loop spans 14 amino acids. This TCR came from a female donor with multiple sclerosis, enrolled in a pregnancy study. The source material was peripheral blood, sampled in the first trimester of pregnancy. The genes are TRBV5-6 and TRBJ2-3, with D tentatively TRBD2 (5 bases). The CDR3 region has the DNA TGTGCCAGCAGCACCGGACTTTCGGGAGATACGCAGTATTTT. Translation: CASSTGLSGDTQYF.